This TCR beta chain came from a study of blood T cell repertoires in COVID-19 (dated by TCRdb to 2018 to 2020). About the full investigation: The collaborator samples originated in the United States, Italy and Spain and spanned the acute and convalescent phases of COVID-19. The prospective study material was composed of cDNA or gDNA derived from T cells, B-cell-depleted T cells, or PBMCs. A de-identified subject ID, COVID-19 status, age in years and sex were almost always included in the sample metadata. HLA class I and class II types, where available, came from metadata supplied by the sample provider rather than from assay-based typing. The repertoires were released in a freely available public database intended as a resource for research on the immune response to SARS-CoV-2. Subjects who had been exposed to COVID-19, were actively infected with it, or had recovered from it provided the deeply sampled blood TCRbeta repertoires that made up the dataset. The samples were drawn from two sources: the first 160 participants of the ongoing ImmuneRACE study, and 950 to 1,500 subjects contributed by 6 global collaborators. General conclusions and limits of the study: Clinical and demographic metadata were provided uncurated, with the amount varying by source and participant.

The immunoSEQ Assay, a bias-controlled multiplex PCR, was used to amplify TCRbeta CDR3 regions from genomic DNA. Per the source publication's procedure: Within the assay, amplification of reference gene primers was used to estimate how many nucleated cells each sample contained. To quantify the absolute abundance of each unique TCRbeta CDR3 rearrangement, sequence reads were collapsed and filtered. For each sample, productive Simpson clonality was calculated as the square root of Simpson's diversity index over productive rearrangements. Drawn from immuneACCESS, this table holds only the in-frame rearrangements with V and J called that TCRdb kept. Clones are partly lost; checked studies trace under half to an unresolved V gene and leave the rest unexplained. V and J calls and clone size follow that table, whereas D and trimming were derived from the DNA. Within this sample are 200,000 to 250,000 clones, with roughly 89% of them counted one time only. The ten largest clones add up to over 13% of the sample.

Participants in the prospective study were aged 18 to 89 years, lived in approximately 26 United States geographic areas, and enrolled through a virtual design. In the prospective study, cohorts were assigned on the basis of participant-reported clinical history obtained from a screening survey and a study questionnaire. Exposed participants had been in contact with someone with a PCR-confirmed or clinician-diagnosed COVID-19 case within 2 weeks of study entry. In the prospective study, mobile phlebotomists collected whole blood, serum and a nasopharyngeal or oropharyngeal swab from each participant. Participants in the prospective study had the option to provide additional blood draws and questionnaires over a roughly two-month period. Prospective study blood samples were shipped either frozen or at room temperature before DNA extraction. Worth noting for this clone: This receptor's antigen is unknown. Per-base qualities were not stored, and no clone one base away is much larger.

The origin of this receptor is a man in his thirties or forties who had been exposed to COVID-19. The specimen was PBMCs or T cells enriched from blood (not recorded which).

In nucleotides, the sequence is TGCAGTGCTAGTGGGGGCGCGGACTATGGCTACACCTTC. It translates as CSASGGADYGYTF. The V and J segments used are TRBV20-1 and TRBJ1-2; a tentative D call is TRBD1 (6 bases match). The germline V gene (reference sequence) supplies CDR1 DFQATT and CDR2 SNEGSKA. There are 13 amino acids in the CDR3, from cysteine to phenylalanine inclusive. The only DNA kept is the CDR3, 39 bases in frame from the first base. V is pared back by 3 bases and J by 3 bases, with 11 bases lying between the germline termini.